Listed here are 29 T cell receptor beta chains from one sample, sequenced in a study of blood T cell repertoires in COVID-19. Measured with immunoSEQ multiplex PCR; TCRdb has only the in-frame clones, and not every one. The table shows roughly 260,000 clones, with 80% to 90% occurring only once. The source material was PBMCs or T cells enriched from blood (not recorded which). These receptors were taken from a woman in her forties or fifties who had recovered from COVID-19.

This clone was recorded a few times. The chain recombines TRBV7-9 with TRBJ1-2; D uncertain. V gave up 6 bases and J gave up 1 base, with 12 bases separating them. Germline-derived CDR1 and CDR2 are SEHNR and FQNEAQ (reference sequence). There are 14 residues in the CDR3. In nucleotides, the CDR3 is TGTGCCAGCAGTTCAGTAGCCAGTAACTATGGCTACACCTTC. It yields the protein CASSSVASNYGYTF.

Many counts were recorded for this clone. The V call is TRBV3-1 (or the pseudogene TRBV3-2), the J call TRBJ1-6; D remains unclear. This CDR3 is 13 amino acids long. Trimming took 5 bases from V and 5 from J, leaving 7 bases between them. CDR1 and CDR2 (germline): LGHDT, YNNKEL (reference sequence). For the CDR3, the DNA is TGTGCCAGCAGCTACACAGATAATTCACCCCTCCACTTT. The encoded protein is CASSYTDNSPLHF.

V is TRBV7-8 and J is TRBJ2-1; 7 nucleotides align to TRBD1. Germline lookup yields CDR1 SGHVS and CDR2 FQNEAQ. The CDR3 sequence is 15 residues long. V gave up 2 bases and J gave up 1 base; unmatched junction bases: 2. The CDR3 spells CASSLQGVSYNEQFF. CDR3 nucleotides: TGTGCCAGCAGCTTACAGGGGGTATCCTACAATGAGCAGTTCTTC.

This clone has a handful of counts. The rearrangement links TRBV12-3 or TRBV12-4 to TRBJ1-5; D not certain. V lost 6 bases and J 0 bases, leaving 3 bases between the germline ends. The CDR3 contains 12 residues. CDR3 protein: CASSYSNQPQHF. In DNA, the CDR3 is TGTGCCAGCAGCTATAGCAATCAGCCCCAGCATTTT.

This clone appeared a single time. The rearrangement uses TRBV19 and TRBJ2-4, with TRBD1 identical over 8 bases. The CDR3 is 13 residues long. The trim removed 4 bases at V and 9 bases at J, leaving 5 bases unmatched. From germline, CDR1 is LNHDA and CDR2 SQIVND (reference sequence). The CDR3 spells CASSNNRGSIQYF. CDR3 coding DNA: TGTGCCAGTAGTAATAACAGGGGGAGCATTCAGTACTTC.

The chain combines TRBV5-1 with TRBJ1-1; perhaps TRBD1 as D (6 bases). Germline lookup yields CDR1 SGHRS and CDR2 YFSETQ. CDR3 length: 13 residues. Trimming took 2 bases from V and 8 from J, leaving 13 bases between them. As DNA, the CDR3 is TGCGCCAGCAGCTTACAGGGTCACGCGGAAGCTTTCTTT. Protein sequence: CASSLQGHAEAFF.

This clone was recorded only once. The chain carries TRBV18 and TRBJ2-5; 10 nucleotides line up with TRBD1. V lost 6 bases and J lost 2; bases outside the gene matches: 6. The germline gives CDR1 KGHSH, CDR2 LQKENI. This CDR3 is built from 15 residues. The CDR3 sequence is CASSPWDRGQETQYF. The CDR3 coding sequence is TGTGCCAGCTCCCCCTGGGACAGGGGACAAGAGACCCAGTACTTC.

This rearrangement joins TRBV19 to TRBJ2-1; 7 nucleotides align to TRBD1. The CDR3 runs to 16 residues. Looked up from germline, CDR1 is LNHDA and CDR2 is SQIVND (reference sequence). V shed 3 bases and J 4 bases; nucleotides not matched to a gene: 9. CDR3 amino acids: CASSMQGGRRYNEQFF. CDR3 sequence (DNA): TGTGCCAGTAGTATGCAAGGGGGCAGGAGATACAATGAGCAGTTCTTC.

The chain carries TRBV12-2 and TRBJ2-7; the table's D call of TRBD2 was not tested on the DNA. TRBV12-2 is given as a pseudogene. The CDR3 totals 13 residues. For the CDR3, the DNA is TGTGCAAGTCGCTTAGTCCCGGCGCGGGAGCAGTACTTC. Its translation is CASRLVPAREQYF.

The rearrangement joins TRBV12-3 or TRBV12-4 to TRBJ2-2; D gene uncertain. Trimming cost V 4 bases and J 6 bases, with 9 bases left between them. The CDR3 has 13 amino acids. The CDR3 region is CASSSAFSGELFF. The CDR3 nucleotides are TGTGCCAGCAGTTCAGCCTTTTCCGGGGAGCTGTTTTTT.

V and J are TRBV9 and TRBJ2-1; 12 nucleotides line up with TRBD2. The CDR3 extends over 18 amino acids. The ends lost 0 bases at V and 5 bases at J; junction bases unmatched: 9. Looked up from germline, CDR1 is SGDLS and CDR2 is YYNGEE. The chain's CDR3 is CASSVEGLAGGPNNEQFF. The DNA of the CDR3 is TGTGCCAGCAGCGTAGAGGGGCTAGCGGGAGGGCCAAACAATGAGCAGTTCTTC.

The V and J genes are TRBV7-3 and TRBJ2-1, with 10 bases fitting TRBD1. The CDR3 covers 14 residues. Germline V gives CDR1 SGHTA, CDR2 FQGTGA. V shed 5 bases, J shed 4 bases, and the junction held 2 bases outside the gene matches. CDR3 protein: CASSRDRGYNEQFF. The CDR3 DNA reads as TGTGCCAGCAGCCGGGACAGGGGTTACAATGAGCAGTTCTTC. Full variable domain (remainder filled in from reference TRBV7-3 and TRBJ2-1): GAGVSQTPSNKVTEKGKYVELRCDPISGHTALYWYRQSLGQGPEFLIYFQGTGAADDSGLPNDRFFAVRPEGSVSTLKIQRTERGDSAVYLCASSRDRGYNEQFFGPGTRLTVL.

The chain carries TRBV20-1 and TRBJ2-7; D ambiguous. The CDR3 spans 11 residues. CDR1 and CDR2 from the germline V gene are DFQATT and SNEGSKA (reference sequence). Trimming took off 5 bases at V and 7 bases at J, with 12 bases between the two ends. The CDR3 reads CSARRSREQYF. In DNA form, the CDR3 reads TGCAGTGCTCGCCGTTCGAGGGAGCAGTACTTC.

V is TRBV27 and J is TRBJ2-3; a possible D gene is TRBD2 (6 bases). Germline-derived CDR1 and CDR2 are MNHEY and SMNVEV (reference sequence). V shed 2 bases and J shed 2 bases, with 11 bases lying between them. CDR3 length: 15 residues. The CDR3 DNA is TGTGCCAGCAGTTTAAGGTCGGGGGTCACAGATACGCAGTATTTT. It translates to CASSLRSGVTDTQYF.

This chain uses TRBV28 with TRBJ2-1; 10 nucleotides line up with TRBD1. Germline values: CDR1 MDHEN, CDR2 SYDVKM. This CDR3 contains 15 residues. V dropped 7 bases and J dropped 2; count of bases not matched to a gene: 5. The CDR3 bases are TGTGCCAGCAAAGACAGGGGGCTCGCCTACAATGAGCAGTTCTTC. This gives the protein CASKDRGLAYNEQFF. The whole variable domain, filled in from reference TRBV28 and TRBJ2-1, reads DVKVTQSSRYLVKRTGEKVFLECVQDMDHENMFWYRQDPGLGLRLIYFSYDVKMKEKGDIPEGYSVSREKKERFSLILESASTNQTSMYLCASKDRGLAYNEQFFGPGTRLTVL.

The gene calls are TRBV19 and TRBJ1-2, with a weak D call TRBD1 (6 bases). The CDR3 has 12 amino acids. Trimming took 5 bases from V and 8 from J, leaving 12 bases between them. Germline V gives CDR1 LNHDA, CDR2 SQIVND (reference sequence). CDR3 region: CASSPQGWGYTF. CDR3 nucleotide sequence: TGTGCCAGTAGTCCACAGGGTTGGGGCTACACCTTC.

The chain is built from TRBV3-1 (or the pseudogene TRBV3-2) and TRBJ2-1; tentative D call: TRBD1 (5 bases). Between the trimmed V and J ends, which lost 4 bases and 12 bases, there was a span of 22 bases. This CDR3 contains 15 residues. Germline CDR1 and CDR2: LGHDT and YNNKEL (reference sequence). CDR3 DNA: TGTGCCAGCAGCCCGTCGGTGAAGGGGTTCTCATCGCAGTTCTTC. This sequence encodes CASSPSVKGFSSQFF.

V usage is TRBV11-3 and J usage is TRBJ2-1, with 10 bases that match TRBD2. Germline V gene data show CDR1 as SGHNT and CDR2 as YENEEA. Trimming cost V 6 bases and J 3 bases; bases outside gene matches: 8. CDR3 size: 16 residues. The CDR3 region is CASRFVAGGFYNEQFF. The CDR3 DNA reads TGTGCCAGCAGATTCGTAGCGGGGGGTTTCTACAATGAGCAGTTCTTC.

The chain has TRBV9 and TRBJ1-3; TRBD1 is a possible D gene (6 bases). In germline, CDR1 is SGDLS, CDR2 YYNGEE. The CDR3 totals 16 residues. The germline V and J ends were trimmed by 3 bases and 0 bases, with 13 bases remaining between them. The CDR3 reads CASSGDTTLSGNTIYF. CDR3 bases: TGTGCCAGCAGCGGGGACACTACACTCTCTGGAAACACCATATATTTT.

The chain joins TRBV7-3 to TRBJ2-2, with 9 positions matching TRBD1. The CDR3 loop spans 14 amino acids. Germline CDR1 and CDR2: SGHTA and FQGTGA. The V gene end was trimmed by 6 bases and the J gene end by 7 bases; junction bases not matched to a gene: 6. The CDR3 nucleotides read TGTGCCAGCAGGCGGGACAGGGTCGGCGGGGAGCTGTTTTTT. Amino acids: CASRRDRVGGELFF.

The chain employs TRBV21-1 and TRBJ2-3; TRBD2, the table's D call, was not compared with the DNA. TRBV21-1 corresponds to a pseudogene. CDR3 length equals 16 residues. The CDR3 region is CASKRVAGGCSDTQYF. Written as DNA, the CDR3 is TGTGCCAGCAAGAGGGTAGCGGGAGGTTGTTCGGATACGCAGTATTTT.

V and J are TRBV4-1 and TRBJ2-1; TRBD2 agrees at 8 bases. This CDR3 has 19 residues. Germline CDR1 and CDR2: MGHRA and YSYEKL. V was clipped by 4 bases and J by 3 bases; unmatched bases: 17. The CDR3 region is CASSLATRRTSPLYNEQFF. In DNA, the CDR3 is TGCGCCAGCAGCCTAGCGACAAGGCGGACTAGCCCCCTCTACAATGAGCAGTTCTTC.

CDR3 protein: CASSESSSFSLHF. The CDR3 DNA follows: TGTGCCAGCAGTGAATCCAGTAGCTTTTCCCTCCACTTT. This chain connects TRBV6-1 to TRBJ1-6; D gene unclear. The germline CDR1 and CDR2 sequences are MNHNS and SASEGT. The CDR3 consists of 13 residues. V was clipped by 2 bases and J by 14 bases, with 13 bases between them.

This chain connects TRBV20-1 to TRBJ2-5; no definite D call. V dropped 4 bases and J dropped 5 bases, with 8 bases sitting between them. Germline V CDR1 and CDR2: DFQATT, SNEGSKA (reference sequence). This CDR3 contains 11 residues. The CDR3 reads CSANRWETQYF. DNA of the CDR3: TGCAGTGCTAATCGGTGGGAGACCCAGTACTTC.

This chain links TRBV19 with TRBJ1-5, with a possible D match to TRBD1 (5 bases). V was cut by 4 bases and J by 7 bases, with 17 bases left in between. CDR1 LNHDA and CDR2 SQIVND come from the germline V gene (reference sequence). There are 15 residues in the CDR3. The CDR3 loop is CASSSQGKGPQPQHF. In DNA, the CDR3 is TGTGCCAGTAGTAGCCAGGGTAAGGGGCCACAGCCCCAGCATTTT.

This clone has just one count. V is TRBV3-1 (or the pseudogene TRBV3-2) and J is TRBJ1-6; D ambiguous. The CDR3 extends over 16 amino acids. Germline V gene lookup returns CDR1 LGHDT and CDR2 YNNKEL (reference sequence). Trimming stripped 4 bases from V and 7 bases from J, with 17 bases between. CDR3 in amino acids: CASSLRTGTPNSPLHF. CDR3 sequence (DNA): TGTGCCAGCAGCCTGAGGACGGGAACTCCAAATTCACCCCTCCACTTT.

The chain employs TRBV3-1 (or the pseudogene TRBV3-2) and TRBJ2-3; 10 bases align to TRBD2. The CDR3 runs to 14 residues. Germline V lookup: CDR1 LGHDT, CDR2 YNNKEL (reference sequence). With 2 bases clipped from V and 7 bases from J, the junction kept 3 bases outside the gene matches. The CDR3 region is CASSQRLAGYTQYF. The CDR3 nucleotides are TGTGCCAGCAGCCAACGACTAGCGGGCTATACGCAGTATTTT.

V gene TRBV19 combines with J gene TRBJ2-2; TRBD2 matches 9 bases. Unmatched junction bases numbered 4, after V lost 4 bases and J lost 1 base. The CDR3 sequence is 16 residues long. CDR1 LNHDA and CDR2 SQIVND come from the germline V gene (reference sequence). The CDR3 nucleotides read TGTGCCAGTAGTAGAGGGACTAGCAGGAACACCGGGGAGCTGTTTTTT. Encoded protein: CASSRGTSRNTGELFF.

CDR3 in amino acids: CASSDSSGRGPGELFF. The CDR3 region has the DNA TGTGCCAGCAGTGACTCGAGCGGGAGAGGTCCCGGGGAGCTGTTTTTT. The chain carries TRBV6-4 and TRBJ2-2, with TRBD2 matching 8 bases. Germline V gene lookup returns CDR1 MRHNA and CDR2 SNTAGT. V lost 0 bases to trimming and J lost 6 bases; unmatched junction nucleotides: 6. CDR3 length equals 16 residues.